This T cell receptor (beta chain) emerged from a study of T cells in Graves' hyperthyroidism and ophthalmopathy. This clonotype was counted ten times or more. The CDR3 contains 14 residues. Germline V gene sequence: CDR1 SGHRS, CDR2 YFSETQ. The ends were cut back, 1 base at V and 6 bases at J, with 11 bases in the middle. There were TCR beta CDR3 regions amplified from RNA transcripts. HTBI primers were employed in a first-round RT-PCR of the TCR CDR3. MiXCR, applied by TCRdb to the multiplex PCR reads, yields one record per CDR3 protein. Of under 300,000 distinct CDR3 sequences in the sample, roughly 15% were seen once.

The chain carries TRBV5-1 and TRBJ1-5, with D maybe TRBD1 (5 bases). The source material was blood. The clonotype was recovered from a woman aged 50 to 60 with Graves' hyperthyroidism that later progressed to Graves' ophthalmopathy. CDR3 DNA sequence: TGCGCCAGCAGCTTGATGGGGGGAGGTCAGCCCCAGCATTTT. It specifies CASSLMGGGQPQHF.